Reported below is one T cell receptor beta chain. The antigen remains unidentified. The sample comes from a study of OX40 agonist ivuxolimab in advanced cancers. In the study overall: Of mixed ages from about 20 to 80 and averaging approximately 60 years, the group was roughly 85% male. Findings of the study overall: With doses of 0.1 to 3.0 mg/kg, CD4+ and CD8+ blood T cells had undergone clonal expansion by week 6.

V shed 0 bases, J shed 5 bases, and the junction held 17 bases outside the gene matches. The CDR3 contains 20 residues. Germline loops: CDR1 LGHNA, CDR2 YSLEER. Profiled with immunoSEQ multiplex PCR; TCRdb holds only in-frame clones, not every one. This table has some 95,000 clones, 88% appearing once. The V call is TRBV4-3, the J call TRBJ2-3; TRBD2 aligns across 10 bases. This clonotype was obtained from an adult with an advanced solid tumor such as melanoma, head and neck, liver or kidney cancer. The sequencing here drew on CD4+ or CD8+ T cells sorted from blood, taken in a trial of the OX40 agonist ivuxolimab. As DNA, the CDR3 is TGCGCCAGCAGCCAAGATATCCCTAGCGGGAGCGCCTACAGGGGAGATACGCAGTATTTT. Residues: CASSQDIPSGSAYRGDTQYF.